A single TCR beta chain is shown here with its context. Germline V gene lookup returns CDR1 SGHDN and CDR2 FVKESK. Unmatched junction bases numbered 22, after V lost 1 base and J lost 14 bases. The CDR3 has 19 residues. Using immunoSEQ multiplex PCR, the repertoire was profiled, and TCRdb retains in-frame clones only, with some absent. Of 150,000 to 180,000 clones in the sample, roughly 72% were seen once. The sample comes from a study of blood T cell repertoires in COVID-19. The sample was peripheral blood. The J gene is TRBJ1-6, the V gene TRBV14, with 8 positions matching TRBD1. The TCR originated in a woman aged 80 or over with acute or convalescent COVID-19. The CDR3 DNA sequence: TGTGCCAGCAGCCAAGCCCTCGGACAGGGAAAAGTTGGGCGTTTCTCCCTCCACTTT. Encoded protein: CASSQALGQGKVGRFSLHF. The complete variable domain, with remaining parts taken from reference TRBV14 and TRBJ1-6, reads EAGVTQFPSHSVIEKGQTVTLRCDPISGHDNLYWYRRVMGKEIKFLLHFVKESKQDESGMPNNRFLAERTGGTYSTLKVQPAELEDSGVYFCASSQALGQGKVGRFSLHFGNGTRLTVT.